The 18 T cell receptor beta chains given below trace back to one sample, sequenced in a study of T cells after yellow fever vaccination (dated by TCRdb to the late 2010s). Library preparation was by 5' RACE. Sequencing relied on an Illumina NovaSeq 6000. TCRdb reworked the public reads: Q25 trimming with fastp, MiXCR clone assembly, productive beta chains retained. Every CDR3 protein is listed once, alongside the most common genes and DNA of its rows. Counted in this sample were about 220,000 distinct CDR3 sequences; under 3.5% of them appeared once. The ten biggest clones cover 3.2% of the sample. The sample's treatment or condition, from its label and the paper: live attenuated yellow fever vaccine strain. The starting material was CD4+ T cells sorted from PBMCs, obtained 10 days after the yellow fever booster vaccination. The receptor source for this set is a man younger than 35 who received the YFV17D yellow fever vaccine.

This clonotype was detected a few times. V usage is TRBV20-1 and J usage is TRBJ2-1; D is possibly TRBD1 (6 bases). CDR1 DFQATT and CDR2 SNEGSKA come from the germline V gene (reference sequence). The CDR3 runs to 15 residues. With 6 bases removed from V and 4 bases from J, the gap between germline ends came to 19 bases. CDR3 nucleotide sequence: TGCAGTGCGAGCTTGCATTCAGGGGCTTACAATGAGCAGTTCTTC. Protein sequence: CSASLHSGAYNEQFF.

The table lists this clonotype with many counts. The genes are TRBV7-9 and TRBJ2-5; D is unclear. This CDR3 comprises 13 residues. Germline loops: CDR1 SEHNR, CDR2 FQNEAQ (reference sequence). Trimming removed 2 bases at V and 5 bases at J, with 9 bases between. CDR3 coding DNA: TGTGCCAGCAGCTTATTCGTTGGGGAGACCCAGTACTTC. Residues: CASSLFVGETQYF.

In its sample, this clonotype was seen many times. J is TRBJ2-1 and V is TRBV20-1, with D hard to call. Germline V gives CDR1 DFQATT, CDR2 SNEGSKA (reference sequence). The germline V and J ends were trimmed by 6 bases and 0 bases, with 9 bases remaining between them. This CDR3 contains 13 residues. The CDR3 protein is CSARAYSYNEQFF. The CDR3 DNA reads TGCAGTGCGCGAGCGTACTCCTACAATGAGCAGTTCTTC.

This clonotype came up many times. The rearrangement links TRBV10-1 to TRBJ2-3, with D possibly being TRBD1 (6 bases). The germline V and J ends were trimmed by 7 bases and 3 bases, with 11 bases remaining between them. Germline V lookup: CDR1 WNHNN, CDR2 SYGVQD (reference sequence). CDR3 length: 13 residues. CDR3 in DNA: TGCGCCAGCAACAGGGAGCGGACAGATACGCAGTATTTT. It specifies CASNRERTDTQYF.

This clonotype was seen more than once but under ten times. V usage is TRBV3-1 and J usage is TRBJ1-4; 9 positions agree with TRBD1. Germline trimming cut 6 bases from V and 8 bases from J; bases unmatched to any gene: 7. The CDR3 sequence is 14 residues long. Germline CDR1 is LGHDT and CDR2 is YNNKEL (reference sequence). In DNA, the CDR3 is TGTGCCAGCAGGGGGACAGGGATTCGGGAAAAACTGTTTTTT. This gives the protein CASRGTGIREKLFF. Full variable domain (remainder filled in from reference TRBV3-1 and TRBJ1-4): DTAVSQTPKYLVTQMGNDKSIKCEQNLGHDTMYWYKQDSKKFLKIMFSYNNKELIINETVPNRFSPKSPDKAHLNLHINSLELGDSAVYFCASRGTGIREKLFFGSGTQLSVL.

This clonotype was seen many times. The chain joins TRBV5-1 to TRBJ2-3; TRBD1 might be the D (6 bases). Germline V gene sequence: CDR1 SGHRS, CDR2 YFSETQ. The CDR3 is made up of 15 amino acids. V was shortened by 3 bases and J by 5 bases, with 16 bases between the two germline ends. CDR3 coding DNA: TGCGCCAGCAGCTCGGGACACGGAGTGGTAGATACGCAGTATTTT. Protein sequence: CASSSGHGVVDTQYF.

The genes are TRBV5-1 and TRBJ1-2, with 8 bases aligning to TRBD1. Germline V CDR1 and CDR2: SGHRS, YFSETQ. Losses at the gene ends were 4 bases for V and 13 bases for J; bases not matched to a gene: 12. This CDR3 is 13 amino acids long. CDR3 DNA sequence: TGCGCCAGCAGCAACGGACAGGGCGGCTTATTCACCTTC. This sequence encodes CASSNGQGGLFTF.

This clonotype has a handful of counts. The gene calls are TRBV20-1 and TRBJ2-6; TRBD1 matches 12 bases. Germline lookup yields CDR1 DFQATT and CDR2 SNEGSKA (reference sequence). This CDR3 has 16 residues. With V trimmed by 6 bases and J by 2 bases, 5 bases remained unmatched. CDR3 residues: CSATGQGAPGANVLTF. The DNA for the CDR3 is TGCAGTGCCACGGGACAGGGGGCGCCTGGGGCCAACGTCCTGACTTTC.

This clonotype turned up a few times. The gene calls are TRBV10-3 and TRBJ2-1, with D uncertain. Deletions cut 2 bases from V and 6 bases from J, with 11 bases between. Germline CDR1 reads ENHRY; CDR2 reads SYGVKD. The CDR3 has 14 residues. CDR3 protein: CAISEQAGINEQFF. The CDR3 coding sequence is TGTGCCATCAGTGAGCAGGCTGGAATCAATGAGCAGTTCTTC.

This clonotype was recorded many times. The chain links TRBV7-8 to TRBJ2-5; D tentatively reads TRBD1 or TRBD2 (5 bases each). The CDR3 runs to 16 residues. Trimming shortened V by 1 base and J by 4 bases, and 16 bases separated the two germline ends. Germline-derived CDR1 and CDR2 are SGHVS and FQNEAQ. In nucleotides, the CDR3 is TGTGCCAGCAGCTTAGAGAGGGACCCCCTCGGAGAGACCCAGTACTTC. This translates into CASSLERDPLGETQYF.

There are a few counts of this clonotype. The CDR3 reads CASSREAITDTQYF. DNA of the CDR3: TGTGCCAGCAGCCGGGAAGCGATCACAGATACGCAGTATTTT. The chain recombines TRBV14 with TRBJ2-3; no firm D call. Trimming stripped 4 bases from V and 2 bases from J, with 10 bases between. The CDR3 covers 14 residues. CDR1 and CDR2 (germline): SGHDN, FVKESK.

This clonotype showed up just a few times. The chain recombines TRBV2 with TRBJ1-4; D is unresolved. This CDR3 comprises 12 residues. Germline V lookup: CDR1 SNHLY, CDR2 FYNNEI. The V end lost 6 bases, the J end lost 8 bases, and 10 bases lay between the germline ends. In DNA, the CDR3 is TGTGCCAGCAGGGACGCCAGAGAAAAACTGTTTTTT. Its translation: CASRDAREKLFF. Variable domain in full (rest from reference TRBV2 and TRBJ1-4): EPEVTQTPSHQVTQMGQEVILRCVPISNHLYFYWYRQILGQKVEFLVSFYNNEISEKSEIFDDQFSVERPDGSNFTLKIRSTKLEDSAMYFCASRDAREKLFFGSGTQLSVL.

This clonotype occurred many times. The chain links TRBV9 to TRBJ2-3, with 9 bases identical to TRBD2. The CDR3 is 16 amino acids. Unmatched junction bases numbered 6, after V lost 0 bases and J lost 4 bases. Germline V gene sequence: CDR1 SGDLS, CDR2 YYNGEE. In DNA, the CDR3 is TGTGCCAGCAGCGTAGGCATTAGCGGGGGATCAGATACGCAGTATTTT. The encoded protein is CASSVGISGGSDTQYF.

This clonotype was recorded at least ten times. The V gene is TRBV9, the J gene TRBJ2-5; TRBD2 agrees at 9 bases. CDR1 and CDR2 from the germline V gene are SGDLS and YYNGEE. The trim removed 2 bases at V and 7 bases at J, leaving 15 bases unmatched. The CDR3 is 17 residues long. CDR3 loop: CASSVQGGGATDRTQYF. CDR3 nucleotides: TGTGCCAGCAGCGTGCAAGGCGGGGGGGCTACCGACAGGACCCAGTACTTC.

This clonotype was detected ten times or more. V and J are TRBV29-1 and TRBJ1-1, with TRBD1 matching 7 bases. The CDR3 runs to 13 residues. V lost 3 bases to trimming and J lost 4 bases; unmatched junction nucleotides: 5. Germline CDR1 SQVTM, CDR2 ANQGSEA. The CDR3 DNA reads TGCAGCGTTGATGGCCAGGGGGGCACTGAAGCTTTCTTT. Translation: CSVDGQGGTEAFF. The entire variable domain, with the rest obtained from reference TRBV29-1 and TRBJ1-1, is as follows: SAVISQKPSRDICQRGTSLTIQCQVDSQVTMMFWYRQQPGQSLTLIATANQGSEATYESGFVIDKFPISRPNLTFSTLTVSNMSPEDSSIYLCSVDGQGGTEAFFGQGTRLTVV.

This clonotype has ten or more counts. The rearrangement links TRBV5-1 to TRBJ2-1; D is unresolved. Germline V gene data show CDR1 as SGHRS and CDR2 as YFSETQ. The CDR3 runs 11 residues. The V gene lost 1 base and the J gene lost 10 bases, with 6 bases spanning the gap. CDR3 in amino acids: CASSLRAEQFF. CDR3 coding DNA: TGCGCCAGCAGCTTGAGGGCAGAGCAGTTCTTC.

The CDR3 is CASSLSWTGYSTEAFF. The DNA for the CDR3 is TGTGCCAGCAGCTTAAGTTGGACAGGGTATTCCACTGAAGCTTTCTTT. The chain links TRBV7-2 to TRBJ1-1; 8 bases fit TRBD1. The V segment lost 2 bases and the J segment 4 bases; nucleotides outside the gene matches: 9. The CDR3 has 16 residues. The germline V gene encodes CDR1 SGHTA and CDR2 FQGNSA.

This chain connects TRBV27 to TRBJ1-4; 9 nucleotides agree with TRBD1. Trimming at V came to 5 bases and at J to 6 bases, leaving 4 bases not matched to a gene. Germline loops: CDR1 MNHEY, CDR2 SMNVEV (reference sequence). This CDR3 has 14 amino acids. The DNA of the CDR3 is TGTGCCAGCAGTGGGACAGGGAGATATGAAAAACTGTTTTTT. Its protein is CASSGTGRYEKLFF.